The clone carrying this T cell receptor beta chain occurred many times. The sample comes from a study of T cells in Graves' hyperthyroidism and ophthalmopathy. Authors of the study amplified TCR beta CDR3 regions from RNA transcripts. In the first-round RT-PCR of the TCR CDR3, the HTBI primer set was used. A single record per CDR3 protein comes from TCRdb applying MiXCR to the multiplex PCR reads. The profile shows about 290,000 distinct CDR3 sequences, about 15% of them singletons. The study left out patients who had uncontrolled infection, other autoimmune disease, pregnancy or lactation. From less than 13 ml of fresh peripheral blood, PBMCs were isolated. From germline, CDR1 is MDHEN and CDR2 SYDVKM. The CDR3 is 13 residues long. V dropped 6 bases and J dropped 2 bases, with 10 bases sitting between them.

The specimen sequenced was blood. This rearrangement joins TRBV28 to TRBJ1-2; unclear D gene. The source of this sequence is a man aged 25 to 40 with Graves' hyperthyroidism. The CDR3 nucleotides are TGTGCCAGCAGCCCTTTCACGAACTATGGCTACACCTTC. This translates into CASSPFTNYGYTF.